A selection of T cell receptor beta chains follows, all from one sample in a study of cytomegalovirus exposure and HLA in healthy donors. Data came from immunoSEQ multiplex PCR; TCRdb stores just in-frame clones and leaves some out. The sample holds some 150,000 clones, approximately 90% seen once. Sequenced input: PBMCs. Source of these receptors: a young woman in good health and CMV-seronegative. CDR3s include the opening cysteine and the closing phenylalanine or tryptophan. A D gene is named only where the DNA matches it firmly. The size field is filled for only some rows; it gives once, few, many or a size class.

CDR3nt	CDR3aa	abundance	v_gene	j_gene	d_gene	len
TGTGCCGTTCAGGTATCGCACGAGCAGTACTTC	CAVQVSHEQYF	.	TRBV6-6	TRBJ2-7	.	11
TGTGCCAGCAGTGAGAGACAGGGTTTGGCAGATACGCAGTATTTT	CASSERQGLADTQYF	.	TRBV2	TRBJ2-3	TRBD1	15
TGTGCCAGTAGTATAGCCCCGGGTAACACTGAAGCTTTCTTT	CASSIAPGNTEAFF	.	TRBV19	TRBJ1-1	.	14
TGTGCCAGCAGCTTACCGGGATTCACAGGGATGACAGATACGCAGTATTTT	CASSLPGFTGMTDTQYF	.	TRBV7-8	TRBJ2-3	.	17
TGTGCCACCAGCACCCAGACCTACGAGCAGTACTTC	CATSTQTYEQYF	.	TRBV15	TRBJ2-7	.	12
TGTGCCACCAGCAGAGACCTAGGGGTGAACGAGCAGTACTTC	CATSRDLGVNEQYF	.	TRBV15	TRBJ2-7	.	14
TGTGCCATCAGTGAGCCCGGACGGAGGGGAGATACGCAGTATTTT	CAISEPGRRGDTQYF	.	TRBV10-3	TRBJ2-3	.	15
TGTGCCAGCAGCCTCCACCGGGGGGGCACAGATACGCAGTATTTT	CASSLHRGGTDTQYF	.	TRBV7-9	TRBJ2-3	TRBD2	15
TGTGCCATCAGTGGGGCAGCCACTGAAGCTTTCTTT	CAISGAATEAFF	.	TRBV10-3	TRBJ1-1	.	12
TGTGCCAGCAGCTTAGGTCTGAGCGAAGCCCTCCACTTT	CASSLGLSEALHF	.	TRBV11-2	TRBJ1-6	.	13
TGTGCCAGCAGCTCCGACCGGACAGGGAGAAGCAATCAGCCCCAGCATTTT	CASSSDRTGRSNQPQHF	once	TRBV7-9	TRBJ1-5	TRBD1	17
TGTGCCAGCAGCTTAGTCGACAGGGGAAGGTGGGGTGAAAAACTGTTTTTT	CASSLVDRGRWGEKLFF	few	TRBV7-2	TRBJ1-4	TRBD1	17
TGTGCCAGCTCATCCGGATCGGAGGAGAGAAACACCATATATTTT	CASSSGSEERNTIYF	.	TRBV18	TRBJ1-3	.	15
TGTGCCAGCTCACCACCGACTTCTGATACGCAGTATTTT	CASSPPTSDTQYF	.	TRBV18	TRBJ2-3	.	13